A selection of T cell receptor beta chains follows, all from one sample in a study of blood T cell repertoires in COVID-19. Here immunoSEQ multiplex PCR was the method, and the copy in TCRdb shows in-frame clones only, minus some. The table has about 300,000 clones, more than 70% seen once; the top ten hold over 6%. The sample was peripheral blood. The source of these receptors is a woman aged 25 to 39 who had recovered from COVID-19. CDR3s leave out the opening cysteine and the closing phenylalanine or tryptophan. The D gene is left open where the match is weak.

>TRBV2|TRBD1|TRBJ2-7
ASSLTWTGSEQY
>TRBV11-3|TRBD1|TRBJ2-1
ASSPGTAGEQF
>TRBV25-1|TRBD1|TRBJ1-2
ASSTWTGGYGYT
>TRBV2|.|TRBJ2-3
ASSELVYRTDTQY
>TRBV13|.|TRBJ1-6
ASSLALAGSTGNSPLH
>TRBV28|TRBD1|TRBJ1-1
ASRSRGYPNTEAF
>TRBV19|TRBD2|TRBJ2-2
ASRPLATGELF
>TRBV10-3|.|TRBJ2-5
AISDRAADQETQY
>TRBV27|TRBD2|TRBJ2-3
ASSFRGRGGRTDTQY
>TRBV2|.|TRBJ1-1
ASRRVRDTEAF
>TRBV3-1/TRBV3-2|.|TRBJ1-1
ASSQDTRHTEAF
>TRBV6-2/TRBV6-3|TRBD1|TRBJ1-5
ASSLRTGEGNQPQH
>TRBV27|.|TRBJ2-2
ASRGRGRRGELF
>TRBV6-5|TRBD2|TRBJ2-7
ASSYGLAEKGYEQY
>TRBV12-3/TRBV12-4|TRBD2|TRBJ2-7
ASSIAGAYEQY
>TRBV5-4|.|TRBJ2-2
ASSLWGHNTGELF
>TRBV7-9|.|TRBJ1-2
ASSAGHMEGYGYT
>TRBV28|.|TRBJ2-7
ASRPDFVYEQY
>TRBV5-1|.|TRBJ2-7
ASSPGTQLSYEQY
>TRBV25-1|.|TRBJ1-4
ASSEQVTNEKLF
>TRBV3-1/TRBV3-2|TRBD1|TRBJ1-6
ASSHGQGNSPLH
>TRBV9|.|TRBJ1-5
ASGSDAPQH
>TRBV18|.|TRBJ1-5
ASSPGSQFNQPQH
>TRBV5-1|.|TRBJ1-6
ASSLPTRGRLH
>TRBV28|TRBD2|TRBJ2-1
ASSLLAGGRNNEQF
>TRBV9|TRBD1|TRBJ1-1
ASSVVSGGTEAF
>TRBV19|TRBD1|TRBJ1-2
ASSPDGGDRGIRT
>TRBV28|TRBD1|TRBJ1-5
ASNPGQGGVQPQH
>TRBV15|TRBD2|TRBJ2-7
ATSRDQRDYEQY
>TRBV6-2/TRBV6-3|TRBD1|TRBJ2-7
ASSFDRGVTMYEQY
>TRBV7-9|.|TRBJ1-6
ASSLVGLADSPLH
>TRBV7-2|.|TRBJ1-3
ASSSNYRNTIY
>TRBV6-6|TRBD1|TRBJ1-2
ASSIHRGNYGYT
>TRBV24-1|TRBD1|TRBJ1-1
ATSSPGQGDLT
>TRBV20-1|.|TRBJ1-2
SVRANYGYT
>TRBV11-2|.|TRBJ2-1
ASSLDRSWEQF
>TRBV9|.|TRBJ2-6
ASSRTAGHPSGANVLT
>TRBV7-2|.|TRBJ2-3
ASSLVSGVTDTQY
>TRBV5-1|TRBD1|TRBJ1-3
ASSLDSNQGAGTIY
>TRBV7-3|TRBD1|TRBJ2-5
ASSQYGQGETQY
>TRBV10-3|TRBD2|TRBJ2-3
AISVLGGGATDTQY
>TRBV12-3/TRBV12-4|TRBD1|TRBJ2-1
ASKTGTVREQF
>TRBV30|TRBD1|TRBJ1-4
AWNEKGQGNEKLF
>TRBV28|TRBD1|TRBJ1-2
ASSPPFGQGAIGYT
>TRBV27|TRBD1|TRBJ1-2
ASSSWRAGGTYGYT
>TRBV5-4|TRBD1|TRBJ1-2
ASSFEGGDGYT
>TRBV18|.|TRBJ2-1
ASSPPSLSSYNEQF
>TRBV5-1|.|TRBJ1-1
ASEPGDMNTEAF
>TRBV6-5|.|TRBJ1-6
ASSYSRSYNSPLH
>TRBV9|TRBD1|TRBJ1-2
ASSGSAGTANGYT
>TRBV4-1|TRBD2|TRBJ2-1
ASSPSGGAIGEQF
>TRBV18|TRBD1|TRBJ1-3
ASSPSGTAGNTIY
>TRBV6-1|.|TRBJ2-6
ASSEGGSGANVLT
>TRBV5-1|TRBD1|TRBJ1-2
ASSLTGQGRYGYT
>TRBV6-6|.|TRBJ1-1
ASVLGADTEAF
>TRBV18|TRBD1|TRBJ2-5
ASSILQGARETQY